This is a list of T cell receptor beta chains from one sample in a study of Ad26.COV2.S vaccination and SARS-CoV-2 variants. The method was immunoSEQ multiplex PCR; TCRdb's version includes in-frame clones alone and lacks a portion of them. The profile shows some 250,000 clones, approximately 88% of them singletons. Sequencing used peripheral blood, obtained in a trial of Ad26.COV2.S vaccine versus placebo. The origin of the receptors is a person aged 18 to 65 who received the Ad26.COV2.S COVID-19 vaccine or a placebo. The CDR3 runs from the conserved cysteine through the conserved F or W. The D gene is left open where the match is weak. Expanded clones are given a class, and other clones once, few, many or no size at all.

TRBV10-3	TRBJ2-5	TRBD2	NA	TGTGCCATCAGTAAAGCGGGAGTCCTGGAGACCCAGTACTTC	CAISKAGVLETQYF
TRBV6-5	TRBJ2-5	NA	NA	TGTGCCAGCAGCCCGCGACGGGGGGAGACCCAGTACTTC	CASSPRRGETQYF
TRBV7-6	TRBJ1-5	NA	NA	TGTGCCAGCAGCTTAACTACGGGAAATAATCAGCCCCAGCATTTT	CASSLTTGNNQPQHF
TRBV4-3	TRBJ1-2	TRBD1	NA	TGCGCCAGCAGCCAAGTAACAGGGGGCGGCTATGGCTACACCTTC	CASSQVTGGGYGYTF
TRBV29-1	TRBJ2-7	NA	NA	TGCAGCGTTAGGTCCTCAATGTCCTACGAGCAGTACTTC	CSVRSSMSYEQYF
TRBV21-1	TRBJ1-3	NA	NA	TGTGCCAGCAGCAAGGGAGACAGAGACTCTGGAAACACCATATATTTT	CASSKGDRDSGNTIYF
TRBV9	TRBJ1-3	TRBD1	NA	TGTGCCAGCAGCGTAATGGGGACAGTCTCTGGAAACACCATATATTTT	CASSVMGTVSGNTIYF
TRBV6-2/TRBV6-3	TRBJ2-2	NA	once	TGTGCCAGCAGTTACTCTACCGGGGAGCTGTTTTTT	CASSYSTGELFF
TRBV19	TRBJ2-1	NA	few	TGTGCCAGTAGTATTTCCGGGGACTACAATGAGCAGTTCTTC	CASSISGDYNEQFF
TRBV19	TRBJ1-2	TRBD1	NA	TGTGCCACTGCCCAGCAGGGGGCAGGGGGCTACACCTTC	CATAQQGAGGYTF
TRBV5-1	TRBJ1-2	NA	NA	TGCGCCAGCAGGGGAGGCGGTGCTAACTATGGCTACACCTTC	CASRGGGANYGYTF
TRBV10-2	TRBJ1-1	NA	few	TGCGCCAGTGGTCGACAGAACACTGAAGCTTTCTTT	CASGRQNTEAFF
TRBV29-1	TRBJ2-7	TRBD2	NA	TGCAGCGTTATCGGGACTAGCGGGAACGCCTACGAGCAGTACTTC	CSVIGTSGNAYEQYF
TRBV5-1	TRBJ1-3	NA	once	TGCGCCAGCAGCTTGGAGCCAGGGGCTGGAAACACCATATATTTT	CASSLEPGAGNTIYF
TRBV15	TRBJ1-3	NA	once	TGTGCCACCAGCAGAGCCTACACGACCGGGATCGAGGACACCATATATTTT	CATSRAYTTGIEDTIYF
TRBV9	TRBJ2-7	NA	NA	TGTGCCAGCAGCGCAGGTACAGGGTTTGCCGAGCAGTACTTC	CASSAGTGFAEQYF
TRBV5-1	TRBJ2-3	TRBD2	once	TGCGCCAGCAGCTTGGCAGGTGCGGGGGTTAGCACAGATACGCAGTATTTT	CASSLAGAGVSTDTQYF
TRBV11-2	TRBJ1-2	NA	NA	TGTGCCAGCAGCCCCGACTCTTGGGACGCGAGCTCTTATGGCTACACCTTC	CASSPDSWDASSYGYTF
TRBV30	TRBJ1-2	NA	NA	TGTGCCTGGAGTGAATGGGCTATCGGCAGGGAGTCCTATCCCTACACCTTC	CAWSEWAIGRESYPYTF
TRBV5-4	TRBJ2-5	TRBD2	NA	TGTGCCAGCAGCTCCAGACTAGCGGGGGGGCGGGAGACCCAGTACTTC	CASSSRLAGGRETQYF
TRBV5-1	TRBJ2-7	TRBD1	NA	TGCGCCAGCAGCTGGGACAGATCGGCCTCCAAGTACTTC	CASSWDRSASKYF
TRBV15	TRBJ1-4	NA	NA	TGTGCCACCAGCAGTGTTTGGGGTGCAACTAATGAAAAACTGTTTTTT	CATSSVWGATNEKLFF
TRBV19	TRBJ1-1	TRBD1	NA	TGTGCCAGTAGTGGTCTTCGACAGGGGGCCACTGAAGCTTTCTTT	CASSGLRQGATEAFF
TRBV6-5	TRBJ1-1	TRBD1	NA	TGTGCCAGCAGTTACCAGACAGGGGCAAACACTGAAGCTTTCTTT	CASSYQTGANTEAFF
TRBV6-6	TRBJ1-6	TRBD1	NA	TGTGCCAGCATCGAGACCGGGACAGGAAATTCACCCCTCCACTTT	CASIETGTGNSPLHF
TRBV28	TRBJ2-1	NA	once	TGTGCCAGCAGTCAAGACACTATTATCAATGAGCAGTTCTTC	CASSQDTIINEQFF
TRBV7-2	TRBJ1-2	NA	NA	TGTGCCAGCAGCTTTGAACAGGGCTATGGCTACACCTTC	CASSFEQGYGYTF
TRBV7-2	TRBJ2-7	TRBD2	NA	TGCGCCAGCAGCAAGCGGGGCCCCTCCGAGCAGTACTTC	CASSKRGPSEQYF
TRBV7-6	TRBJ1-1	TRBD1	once	TGTGCCAGCAGCTTAACCACAGGGGGCAAAACTGAAGCTTTCTTT	CASSLTTGGKTEAFF
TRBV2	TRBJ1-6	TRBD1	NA	TGTGCCAGCAGTGAGGGACAGGGTAATTCACCCCTCCACTTT	CASSEGQGNSPLHF
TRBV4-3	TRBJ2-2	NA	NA	TGCGCCAGCAGCCAAGATGGTGGGAACACCGGGGAGCTGTTTTTT	CASSQDGGNTGELFF
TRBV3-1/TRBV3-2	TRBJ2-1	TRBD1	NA	TGTGCCAGCAGCCAAGAGCTGCGAGGGGGCGAGGAGCAGTTCTTC	CASSQELRGGEEQFF
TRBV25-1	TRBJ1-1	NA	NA	TGTGCCAGCAGTGATCGAAGGGGGGTAACGAACACTGAAGCTTTCTTT	CASSDRRGVTNTEAFF
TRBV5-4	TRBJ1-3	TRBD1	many	TGTGCCAGCAGTGGTGGACAGGGAGATAGGTACACCATATATTTT	CASSGGQGDRYTIYF